Listed here are 24 T cell receptor beta chains from one sample, sequenced in a study of shared clonotypes between healthy human individuals. The repertoire was sequenced with immunoSEQ multiplex PCR; TCRdb's copy has only in-frame clones and lacks some. The sample shows a few million clones, approximately 90% of them seen only once. The sequenced sample was naive CD4+ T cells sorted from blood. Subset defined: CD45RA+ positively selected. The receptors were gathered from a man younger than 35 in good health.

For this clone: Other DNA sequences of this sample code for an identical CDR3. The chain's CDR3 is CASSVGGTDTQYF. In DNA form, the CDR3 reads TGTGCCAGCAGCGTAGGAGGCACAGATACGCAGTATTTT. V gene TRBV9 combines with J gene TRBJ2-3; D remains ambiguous. The CDR3 length is 13 residues. Germline V gene sequence: CDR1 SGDLS, CDR2 YYNGEE. The ends were cut back, 0 bases at V and 1 base at J, with 3 bases in the middle.

V usage is TRBV19 and J usage is TRBJ2-2, with D possibly being TRBD1 or TRBD2 (5 bases each). The germline V gene encodes CDR1 LNHDA and CDR2 SQIVND (reference sequence). The V gene lost 3 bases and the J gene lost 5 bases, with 16 bases spanning the gap. This CDR3 contains 16 residues. CDR3 nucleotides: TGTGCCAGTAGTATGTTGGGGGAAGGCGGGACCGGGGAGCTGTTTTTT. Translated, it gives CASSMLGEGGTGELFF.

The chain recombines TRBV14 with TRBJ2-2, with unresolved D. The CDR3 length is 13 residues. With 6 bases removed from V and 0 bases from J, the gap between germline ends came to 5 bases. Germline lookup yields CDR1 SGHDN and CDR2 FVKESK. Here the CDR3 DNA reads TGTGCCAGCAGGACTTCGAACACCGGGGAGCTGTTTTTT. It yields the protein CASRTSNTGELFF.

V is TRBV7-6 and J is TRBJ2-3; TRBD2 agrees at 12 bases. The CDR3 runs 15 residues. The V gene's germline CDR1 is SGHVS and CDR2 FNYEAQ. With V trimmed by 6 bases and J by 4 bases, 5 bases remained unmatched. Here the CDR3 reads CASSSTSGRSDTQYF. As DNA, the CDR3 is TGTGCCAGCAGTTCCACTAGCGGGAGGTCAGATACGCAGTATTTT. The full variable domain, rest sourced from reference TRBV7-6 and TRBJ2-3, is GAGVSQSPRYKVTKRGQDVALRCDPISGHVSLYWYRQALGQGPEFLTYFNYEAQQDKSGLPNDRFSAERPEGSISTLTIQRTEQRDSAMYRCASSSTSGRSDTQYFGPGTRLTVL.

CDR3 sequence (DNA): TGTGCCAGCAGCTCACAGGGCATCCATGAGCAGTTCTTC. Its protein is CASSSQGIHEQFF. The chain uses TRBV11-3 and TRBJ2-1, with D possibly TRBD1 on 6 matching bases. Per the germline V gene, CDR1 is SGHNT and CDR2 is YENEEA. The CDR3 extends over 13 amino acids. V lost 4 bases, J lost 8 bases, and 12 bases lay in between. The full variable domain, rest sourced from reference TRBV11-3 and TRBJ2-1, is EAGVVQSPRYKIIEKKQPVAFWCNPISGHNTLYWYLQNLGQGPELLIRYENEEAVDDSQLPKDRFSAERLKGVDSTLKIQPAELGDSAVYLCASSSQGIHEQFFGPGTRLTVL.

The J gene is TRBJ1-2, the V gene TRBV25-1, with a possible D match to TRBD1 (5 bases). Germline V lookup: CDR1 MGHDK, CDR2 SYGVNS. The CDR3 covers 17 residues. The V end lost 3 bases, the J end lost 2 bases, and 19 bases lay between the germline ends. CDR3 DNA sequence: TGTGCCAGCAGTGATCCTACCTCCGGGACGGGGAACTATGGCTACACCTTC. It encodes CASSDPTSGTGNYGYTF.

The chain joins TRBV7-9 to TRBJ1-5; perhaps TRBD1 as D (6 bases). The germline V gene has CDR1 SEHNR and CDR2 FQNEAQ (reference sequence). With 5 bases removed from V and 7 bases from J, the gap between germline ends came to 18 bases. This CDR3 contains 15 residues. CDR3 DNA: TGTGCCAGCAGCGGGGGTGGACAGTTCTGGCAGCCCCAGCATTTT. It specifies CASSGGGQFWQPQHF. The complete variable domain, with remaining parts taken from reference TRBV7-9 and TRBJ1-5, reads DTGVSQNPRHKITKRGQNVTFRCDPISEHNRLYWYRQTLGQGPEFLTYFQNEAQLEKSRLLSDRFSAERPKGSFSTLEIQRTEQGDSAMYLCASSGGGQFWQPQHFGDGTRLSIL.

The V call is TRBV11-2, the J call TRBJ2-3; possibly TRBD2 for D (6 bases). The CDR3 spans 16 residues. The germline V gene encodes CDR1 SGHAT and CDR2 FQNNGV. With 2 bases removed from V and 1 base from J, the gap between germline ends came to 13 bases. CDR3 bases: TGTGCCAGCAGCTTAATGGCGGGACCCGGCACAGATACGCAGTATTTT. Its protein product is CASSLMAGPGTDTQYF.

The CDR3 DNA reads as TGCGCCAGCAGCGTGACAGGGGACAACACTGAAGCTTTCTTT. This translates into CASSVTGDNTEAFF. V is TRBV5-1 and J is TRBJ1-1, with TRBD1 identical over 8 bases. V dropped 4 bases and J dropped 2; count of bases not matched to a gene: 4. CDR3 length: 14 residues. CDR1 and CDR2 from the germline V gene are SGHRS and YFSETQ.

J is TRBJ1-6 and V is TRBV18, with a possible D match to TRBD1 (5 bases). The CDR3 totals 19 residues. Trimming shortened V by 3 bases and J by 3 bases, and 21 bases separated the two germline ends. The germline V gene has CDR1 KGHSH and CDR2 LQKENI. The CDR3 here is CASSPYSQLRGNYNSPLHF. The DNA of the CDR3 is TGTGCCAGCTCACCCTATTCACAGCTTAGGGGAAACTATAATTCACCCCTCCACTTT.

The chain links TRBV30 to TRBJ2-3; 8 bases agree with TRBD1. Germline assignment: CDR1 GTSNPN and CDR2 SVGIG (reference sequence). This CDR3 region has 17 residues. V gave up 1 base and J gave up 0 bases; unmatched junction bases: 9. CDR3 coding DNA: TGTGCCTGGAGTGCCCCCCCGGACAGGGTTAGCACAGATACGCAGTATTTT. It codes for CAWSAPPDRVSTDTQYF.

This clone was observed once. The chain joins TRBV27 to TRBJ1-1, with TRBD1 matching over 8 bases. CDR1 is MNHEY and CDR2 is SMNVEV in the germline V gene (reference sequence). Trimming cost V 2 bases and J 3 bases; bases outside gene matches: 17. CDR3 length: 19 residues. The CDR3 protein is CASSLSQGARSRMDTEAFF. The DNA of the CDR3 is TGTGCCAGCAGTTTAAGCCAGGGGGCGCGTAGTCGGATGGACACTGAAGCTTTCTTT.

The sample holds one count of this clone. Other DNA sequences of this sample code for an identical CDR3. This chain links TRBV5-4 with TRBJ1-4; 7 bases agree with TRBD1. The V segment lost 1 base and the J segment 2 bases; nucleotides outside the gene matches: 2. Germline V CDR1 and CDR2: SGHNT, YYREEE (reference sequence). CDR3 size: 15 residues. This CDR3 reads CASSLKGATNEKLFF. DNA of the CDR3: TGTGCCAGCAGCTTGAAGGGGGCCACTAATGAAAAACTGTTTTTT.

The rearrangement uses TRBV10-3 and TRBJ1-4, with 9 bases that match TRBD1. With 7 bases clipped from V and 5 bases from J, the junction kept 5 bases outside the gene matches. The CDR3 is made up of 14 amino acids. Germline CDR1 ENHRY, CDR2 SYGVKD. The CDR3 is CAITPGQGNEKLFF. CDR3 DNA: TGTGCCATCACTCCGGGACAGGGAAATGAAAAACTGTTTTTT.

V and J are TRBV9 and TRBJ1-2, with D perhaps matching TRBD1 (5 bases). V was shortened by 0 bases and J by 4 bases, with 10 bases between the two germline ends. Per the germline V gene, CDR1 is SGDLS and CDR2 is YYNGEE. The CDR3 runs 14 residues. CDR3 region: CASSVDRSFYGYTF. CDR3 sequence (DNA): TGTGCCAGCAGCGTAGACAGGAGCTTCTATGGCTACACCTTC. Full variable domain (missing parts from reference TRBV9 and TRBJ1-2): DSGVTQTPKHLITATGQRVTLRCSPRSGDLSVYWYQQSLDQGLQFLIQYYNGEERAKGNILERFSAQQFPDLHSELNLSSLELGDSALYFCASSVDRSFYGYTFGSGTRLTVV.

A remark on this clone: The sample carries other DNA sequences with the same CDR3. The V call is TRBV20-1, the J call TRBJ2-1; D unresolved. Germline CDR1 reads DFQATT; CDR2 reads SNEGSKA (reference sequence). The CDR3 loop spans 11 amino acids. V was trimmed by 2 bases and J by 7 bases, leaving 6 bases between them. CDR3 sequence reads: CSARRENEQFF. The DNA of the CDR3 is TGCAGTGCTAGACGAGAAAATGAGCAGTTCTTC.

The rearrangement links TRBV11-2 to TRBJ2-7; maybe TRBD2 (5 bases). The germline gives CDR1 SGHAT, CDR2 FQNNGV. V lost 2 bases to trimming and J lost 3 bases, with 11 bases between them. The CDR3 loop spans 14 amino acids. The CDR3 nucleotides read TGTGCCAGCAGCTTAACCGGACTTTACTACGAGCAGTACTTC. Protein sequence: CASSLTGLYYEQYF.

The chain has TRBV7-3 and TRBJ2-1, with 9 positions matching TRBD1. This CDR3 region has 15 residues. V lost 4 bases, J lost 5 bases, and 6 bases stayed unmatched. Germline CDR1 is SGHTA and CDR2 is FQGTGA. The CDR3 region has the DNA TGTGCCAGCAGCTCCACAGGGGGCCGGGACAATGAGCAGTTCTTC. Translating it yields CASSSTGGRDNEQFF. Based on the CDR3 plus reference TRBV7-3 and TRBJ2-1, the full variable domain is GAGVSQTPSNKVTEKGKYVELRCDPISGHTALYWYRQSLGQGPEFLIYFQGTGAADDSGLPNDRFFAVRPEGSVSTLKIQRTERGDSAVYLCASSSTGGRDNEQFFGPGTRLTVL.

On this clone: The sample has other DNA sequences that encode this CDR3 too. This rearrangement joins TRBV6-5 to TRBJ1-2; 7 bases match TRBD1. The germline V gene has CDR1 MNHEY and CDR2 SVGAGI. The trim removed 4 bases at V and 4 bases at J, leaving 6 bases unmatched. The CDR3 spans 14 residues. The chain's CDR3 is CASSSPGQSYGYTF. CDR3 nucleotides: TGTGCCAGCAGTTCCCCGGGACAGAGCTATGGCTACACCTTC.

The rearrangement links TRBV5-1 to TRBJ1-1; TRBD1 might be the D (6 bases). This CDR3 contains 14 residues. Germline loops: CDR1 SGHRS, CDR2 YFSETQ. Trimming shortened V by 4 bases and J by 1 base, and 11 bases separated the two germline ends. The CDR3 nucleotides read TGCGCCAGCAGCACGGGACACGAGAACACTGAAGCTTTCTTT. Translation: CASSTGHENTEAFF.

This clone came up a few times. This rearrangement joins TRBV27 to TRBJ1-2, with TRBD1 matching over 9 bases. The CDR3 is made up of 14 amino acids. Per germline, CDR1 MNHEY and CDR2 SMNVEV (reference sequence). Trimming removed 3 bases from V and 7 bases from J; junction bases left unmatched: 6. The chain's CDR3 is CASSLGQGLGGYTF. For the CDR3, the DNA is TGTGCCAGCAGTTTGGGACAGGGTCTCGGTGGCTACACCTTC.

The sample holds one count of this clone. The chain combines TRBV7-2 with TRBJ2-1; TRBD2 agrees at 11 bases. This CDR3 region has 16 residues. The V and J ends lost 3 bases and 7 bases, in that order; junction bases with no gene match: 8. The germline gives CDR1 SGHTA, CDR2 FQGNSA. CDR3 nucleotides: TGTGCCAGCAGCTTGGGGTTACGACTAGCGGGAAATGAGCAGTTCTTC. Amino acid sequence: CASSLGLRLAGNEQFF.

The chain's CDR3 is CASSPVGTGGNEQFF. DNA of the CDR3: TGTGCCAGCTCACCCGTTGGGACAGGAGGAAATGAGCAGTTCTTC. This rearrangement joins TRBV18 to TRBJ2-1; 8 bases map to TRBD1. CDR1 and CDR2 from the germline V gene are KGHSH and LQKENI. CDR3 length equals 15 residues. V lost 3 bases, J lost 7 bases, and 8 bases stayed unmatched.

The chain uses TRBV6-6 and TRBJ1-1, with 7 bases aligning to TRBD1. Germline CDR1 is MNHNY and CDR2 is SVGAGI (reference sequence). The V and J ends lost 5 bases and 8 bases, in that order; junction bases with no gene match: 8. The CDR3 length is 13 residues. The CDR3 reads CASSHGQAGEAFF. In nucleotides, the CDR3 is TGTGCCAGCAGTCACGGACAGGCCGGGGAAGCTTTCTTT.